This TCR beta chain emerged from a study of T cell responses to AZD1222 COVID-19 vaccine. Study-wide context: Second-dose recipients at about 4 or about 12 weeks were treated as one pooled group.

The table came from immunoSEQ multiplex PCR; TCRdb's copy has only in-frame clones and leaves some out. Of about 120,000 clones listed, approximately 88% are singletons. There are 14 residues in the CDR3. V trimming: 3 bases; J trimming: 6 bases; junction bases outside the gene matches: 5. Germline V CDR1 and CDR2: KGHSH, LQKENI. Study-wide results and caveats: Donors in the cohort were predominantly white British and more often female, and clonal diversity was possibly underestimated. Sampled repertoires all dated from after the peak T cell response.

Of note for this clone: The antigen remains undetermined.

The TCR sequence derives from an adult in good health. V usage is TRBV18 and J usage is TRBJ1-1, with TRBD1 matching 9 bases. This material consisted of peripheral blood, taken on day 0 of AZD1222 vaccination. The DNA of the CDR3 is TGTGCCAGCTCACCTCCGGGACAGGGTTCTGAAGCTTTCTTT. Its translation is CASSPPGQGSEAFF. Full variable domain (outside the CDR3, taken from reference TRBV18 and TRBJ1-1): NAGVMQNPRHLVRRRGQEARLRCSPMKGHSHVYWYRQLPEEGLKFMVYLQKENIIDESGMPKERFSAEFPKEGPSILRIQQVVRGDSAAYFCASSPPGQGSEAFFGQGTRLTVV.